This T cell receptor (beta chain) was captured in a study of CD8 T cells in ankylosing spondylitis. The CDR3 is 18 amino acids. V shed 5 bases and J 0 bases; nucleotides not matched to a gene: 7. Per the germline V gene, CDR1 is MNHEY and CDR2 is SVGAGI. At least ten counts were recorded for this clonotype. TCRdb recomputed calls from the 5' RACE reads with MiXCR, one row per CDR3 protein. The data contain roughly 150,000 distinct CDR3 sequences, roughly 30% of them seen just once; the ten biggest clones take up about 5.5%. This TCR came from a male donor with ankylosing spondylitis. The V and J genes are TRBV6-5 and TRBJ2-3; 14 positions match TRBD2. Sequences were obtained from synovial fluid, either unsorted or a sorted T cell fraction (not recorded which). CDR3 amino acids: CASSTSRTSGGSTDTQYF. The CDR3, as DNA: TGTGCCAGCAGTACTTCTAGGACTAGCGGGGGGAGCACAGATACGCAGTATTTT.